This TCR beta chain was captured in a study of human T cells and chemical hapten exposure. At the level of the study: The study lasted around 24 weeks, and patients were dosed weekly with diphenylcyclopropenone on the scalp throughout. Study-wide points: Every donor had alopecia, and their immune response may therefore differ from healthy people's. DPC sensitization left the count of TCRs above 1 in 1000 unchanged.

Germline V gene data show CDR1 as LNHDA and CDR2 as SQIVND (reference sequence). The CDR3 has 18 amino acids. The V and J ends lost 3 bases and 4 bases, in that order; junction bases with no gene match: 10. This clonotype has ten or more counts. Its antigen is unidentified. Indicated time point: pre-sensitization, week 0. Sample treatment: therapeutic diphenylcyclopropenone sensitization with weekly scalp DPC. MiXCR was run by TCRdb on the RACE reads, yielding one entry per CDR3 protein. The profile shows under 300,000 distinct CDR3 sequences, 7.5% to 9% of them singletons. The gene calls are TRBV19 and TRBJ2-3; 13 bases match TRBD2. The sample in question was whole blood, obtained in connection with sensitization to the hapten diphenylcyclopropenone (DPC). This receptor was obtained from a man younger than 35 with alopecia areata. Some clones in this sample may be carry-over from other donors' samples. CDR3 in amino acids: CASSMPLAGGLDADTQYF. CDR3 nucleotide sequence: TGTGCCAGTAGTATGCCACTAGCGGGGGGGCTAGACGCAGATACGCAGTATTTT.